These T cell receptor beta chains were read from a single sample in a study of T cells in Graves' hyperthyroidism and ophthalmopathy. TCRdb independently ran MiXCR on the multiplex PCR reads; one entry per CDR3 protein. The sample includes about 410,000 distinct CDR3 sequences, roughly 15% of them seen just once. Input material: blood. These receptors were taken from a woman aged 25 to 39 with Graves' ophthalmopathy. Each CDR3 is given with its conserved first and last residue. D genes are given only for firm matches. Only some rows state a clone size, as once, few, many or a class for expanded clones.

d_gene	abundance	v_gene	j_gene	CDR3nt	CDR3aa
TRBD1	-	TRBV7-2	TRBJ1-6	TGTGCCAGCAGCTTACAGGGGGGGACAGGGAACAATTCACCCCTCCACTTT	CASSLQGGTGNNSPLHF
-	many	TRBV20-1	TRBJ2-7	TGCAGTGCTAGTCGCCAGGGAAGTTGGTTGGAGCAGTACTTC	CSASRQGSWLEQYF
-	few	TRBV5-4	TRBJ1-3	TGTGCCAGCAGCTTTCAAACTGGAAACACCATATATTTT	CASSFQTGNTIYF
-	many	TRBV4-2	TRBJ2-5	TGTGCCAGCAGCGGATCAGCAGGGGGGGAGACCCAGTACTTC	CASSGSAGGETQYF
TRBD2	many	TRBV7-3	TRBJ2-1	TGTGCCAGCAGCCCGACTCGACTAGCGGGGCCTACCTACAATGAGCAGTTCTTC	CASSPTRLAGPTYNEQFF
TRBD1	-	TRBV6-1	TRBJ1-1	TGTGCCAGCAGCCGAAGGGTCAGGGGGCCCCTGAACACTGAAGCTTTCTTT	CASSRRVRGPLNTEAFF
TRBD1	few	TRBV6-5	TRBJ2-5	TGTGCCAGCAGTTACTCGACAGGGTTGAAAGAGACCCAGTACTTC	CASSYSTGLKETQYF
-	many	TRBV6-4	TRBJ1-1	TGTGCCAGCAGTGAGGGCAGGGGGAACACTGAAGCTTTCTTT	CASSEGRGNTEAFF
-	many	TRBV7-8	TRBJ1-6	TGTGCCAGCAGCTTAGAACAGAGCACCAATTCACCCCTCCACTTT	CASSLEQSTNSPLHF
-	-	TRBV10-3	TRBJ1-1	TGTGCCATCTCGTTCGAGGGAAGGTCTGAAGCTTTCTTT	CAISFEGRSEAFF
-	-	TRBV6-1	TRBJ1-4	TGTGCCAGCAGTGAAGGGTTTACTAATGAAAAACTGTTTTTT	CASSEGFTNEKLFF
TRBD2	-	TRBV6-1	TRBJ2-1	TGTGCCAGCAGTGATACCCCTCGACTAGCGGGGGGCAATGAGCAGTTCTTC	CASSDTPRLAGGNEQFF
TRBD2	-	TRBV12-3/TRBV12-4	TRBJ2-2	TGTGCCAGCAGGGGACTAGCCTCCACCGGGGAGCTGTTTTTT	CASRGLASTGELFF
-	many	TRBV27	TRBJ2-2	TGTGCCAGCAGTAATACGAACACCGGGGAGCTGTTTTTT	CASSNTNTGELFF
-	-	TRBV18	TRBJ1-2	TGTGTCAGCGCCCTCCCCGGGGTTGACTATGGCTACACCTTC	CVSALPGVDYGYTF
-	many	TRBV2	TRBJ2-5	TGTGCCAGCAGTGGACTAAATCCACAAGAGACCCAGTACTTC	CASSGLNPQETQYF
-	many	TRBV12-3/TRBV12-4	TRBJ1-1	TGTGCCAGCAGTTTTGGCAGCAGGACTGAAGCTTTCTTT	CASSFGSRTEAFF
-	many	TRBV7-6	TRBJ2-1	TGTGCCAGCAGCTTATGGTTAGCATCGAGCTCCTACAATGAGCAGTTCTTC	CASSLWLASSSYNEQFF